This passage covers 29 T cell receptor beta chains from one sample sequenced in a study of T cells in placental villitis. Study results and caveats: Villitis of unknown etiology placentae had higher clonality than controls, median roughly 0.057 versus 0.006.

The libraries were made with immunoSEQ v4. Assay: immunoSEQ multiplex PCR; the TCRdb copy retains only in-frame clones and omits some. The data contain about 2,000 clones, about four fifths of them seen just once; the ten biggest clones take up roughly 9.7%. Their cognate antigens are unknown. The sequencing input was placental tissue containing maternal and fetal cells. Source of these receptors: a human patient with villitis of unknown etiology; the placental T cells may come from both mother and fetus.

The V gene is TRBV3-1 (or the pseudogene TRBV3-2), the J gene TRBJ2-5, with 7 bases fitting TRBD1. The CDR3 length is 16 residues. The J segment lost 2 bases and the V segment lost 3 bases, leaving 9 bases of the junction unmatched. Per the germline V gene, CDR1 is LGHDT and CDR2 is YNNKEL (reference sequence). The DNA of the CDR3 is TGTGCCAGCAGCCAGATACAGGGGATTAGTCAAGAGACCCAGTACTTC. Protein product: CASSQIQGISQETQYF.

This chain joins TRBV11-2 and TRBJ2-3; 7 positions match TRBD2. Germline values: CDR1 SGHAT, CDR2 FQNNGV. There are 15 residues in the CDR3. V lost 5 bases, J lost 2 bases, and 7 bases stayed unmatched. As DNA, the CDR3 is TGTGCCAGCAGCCCCGGGACTACCTACACAGATACGCAGTATTTT. It translates to CASSPGTTYTDTQYF.

This rearrangement joins TRBV6-6 to TRBJ2-7; either TRBD1 or TRBD2 may supply D (5 bases each). CDR1 MNHNY and CDR2 SVGAGI come from the germline V gene (reference sequence). Trimming stripped 2 bases from V and 5 bases from J, with 10 bases between. The CDR3 is 13 residues long. CDR3 region: CASSYGGRDEQYF. The CDR3 nucleotides read TGTGCCAGCAGTTACGGGGGTAGGGACGAGCAGTACTTC.

Note on this clone: Its ends do not fully match the called genes, so a read error is possible. CDR3 sequence (DNA): TGTGCCAGCAGAGAAGACAGGTTCAATGAGCAGTTCTTC. Amino acids: CASREDRFNEQFF. V and J are TRBV2 and TRBJ2-1, with a weak D call TRBD1 (6 bases). Germline V lookup: CDR1 SNHLY, CDR2 FYNNEI. This CDR3 region has 13 residues.

This clone showed up just once. The gene calls are TRBV2 and TRBJ1-6; D might be TRBD1 (6 bases). The CDR3 has 15 residues. V was trimmed by 7 bases and J by 9 bases, leaving 19 bases between them. The germline gives CDR1 SNHLY, CDR2 FYNNEI. CDR3 region: CASTRTGQRSSPLHF. The CDR3 region has the DNA TGTGCCAGCACTAGGACGGGACAACGTAGTTCACCCCTCCACTTT.

This clone was observed once. The chain uses TRBV11-3 and TRBJ2-3; D perhaps matches TRBD1 (5 bases). Germline lookup yields CDR1 SGHNT and CDR2 YENEEA. V gave up 5 bases and J gave up 2 bases, with 8 bases separating them. The CDR3 is 13 residues long. The CDR3 nucleotides read TGTGCCAGCAGCCTGGGGCCCACAGATACGCAGTATTTT. Translation: CASSLGPTDTQYF.

This chain connects TRBV29-1 to TRBJ2-7; 8 nucleotides line up with TRBD2. Germline CDR1 is SQVTM and CDR2 is ANQGSEA. The CDR3 sequence is 13 residues long. J lost 3 bases, V lost 6 bases, and 7 bases had no gene match. CDR3 sequence (DNA): TGCAGCGTCCTATCGGGAGGGGGCTACGAGCAGTACTTC. It encodes CSVLSGGGYEQYF.

The chain couples TRBV19 to TRBJ2-5; 8 nucleotides align to TRBD1. CDR3 length: 13 residues. V lost 6 bases and J lost 4; bases outside the gene matches: 4. The germline V gene has CDR1 LNHDA and CDR2 SQIVND (reference sequence). CDR3 loop: CASRQGASETQYF. CDR3 nucleotides: TGTGCCAGTAGGCAGGGGGCATCAGAGACCCAGTACTTC.

A few counts support this clone. The V gene is TRBV14, the J gene TRBJ2-1, with D perhaps assigned TRBD1 or TRBD2 (5 bases each). CDR1 is SGHDN, CDR2 FVKESK, per germline. The CDR3 has 15 residues. Deletions cut 4 bases from V and 7 bases from J, with 17 bases between. The CDR3 loop reads CASSPLGPFGNEQFF. CDR3 nucleotide sequence: TGTGCCAGCAGCCCCCTGGGACCGTTTGGGAATGAGCAGTTCTTC.

The chain links TRBV7-9 to TRBJ2-1, with 14 bases fitting TRBD2. The trim removed 2 bases at V and 3 bases at J, leaving 3 bases unmatched. Germline CDR1 reads SEHNR; CDR2 reads FQNEAQ (reference sequence). The CDR3 length is 17 residues. CDR3 in DNA: TGTGCCAGCAGCTTAAGGGGGACTAGCGGGAGCTACAATGAGCAGTTCTTC. Its translation is CASSLRGTSGSYNEQFF.

The CDR3 protein is CASSLTLLEAGVGADTQYF. The CDR3 region has the DNA TGTGCCAGCAGTTTAACTCTCCTGGAAGCGGGAGTTGGCGCAGATACGCAGTATTTT. This chain connects TRBV27 to TRBJ2-3, with 8 bases that match TRBD2. Per germline, CDR1 MNHEY and CDR2 SMNVEV (reference sequence). This CDR3 comprises 19 residues. V lost 2 bases and J lost 4; bases outside the gene matches: 17.

This clone was detected a few times. V gene TRBV19 combines with J gene TRBJ2-5; no clear D. Trimming left V 3 bases short and J 5 bases short, with 10 bases between. Germline V gene sequence: CDR1 LNHDA, CDR2 SQIVND (reference sequence). The CDR3 has 13 amino acids. The CDR3 region is CASSMANSETQYF. In DNA form, the CDR3 reads TGTGCCAGTAGTATGGCCAATAGCGAGACCCAGTACTTC.

In its sample, this clone ranks as large. Other DNA sequences in the sample encode the same CDR3. The V gene is TRBV12-3 or TRBV12-4, the J gene TRBJ2-3; no reliable D call. V shed 5 bases and J shed 2 bases, with 2 bases lying between them. CDR3 length: 11 residues. Here the CDR3 reads CASSPTDTQYF. CDR3 coding DNA: TGTGCCAGCAGTCCCACAGATACGCAGTATTTT.

V usage is TRBV5-4 and J usage is TRBJ1-2; D unresolved. The ends were cut back, 6 bases at V and 0 bases at J, with 12 bases in the middle. Germline V gene sequence: CDR1 SGHNT, CDR2 YYREEE (reference sequence). The CDR3 runs to 14 residues. The CDR3 region has the DNA TGTGCCAGCACAAGGACGGGTGCTAACTATGGCTACACCTTC. Its protein is CASTRTGANYGYTF.

This clone has more than one count but fewer than ten. The genes are TRBV3-1 (or the pseudogene TRBV3-2) and TRBJ1-5, with D tentatively TRBD1 (5 bases). Trimming stripped 3 bases from V and 1 base from J, with 13 bases between. CDR3 size: 16 residues. Germline V gene lookup returns CDR1 LGHDT and CDR2 YNNKEL (reference sequence). The CDR3 DNA reads as TGTGCCAGCAGCCAGGATGGGACTCCGAGCAATCAGCCCCAGCATTTT. Residues: CASSQDGTPSNQPQHF.

This chain links TRBV7-8 with TRBJ2-7, with D hard to call. V was trimmed by 2 bases and J by 4 bases, leaving 12 bases between them. Germline V gene lookup returns CDR1 SGHVS and CDR2 FQNEAQ. This CDR3 spans 14 amino acids. The CDR3 bases are TGTGCCAGCAGCTTACAACGGCTTGCTTACGAGCAGTACTTC. It codes for CASSLQRLAYEQYF. Supplemented by reference TRBV7-8 and TRBJ2-7, the full variable domain reads GAGVSQSPRYKVAKRGQDVALRCDPISGHVSLFWYQQALGQGPEFLTYFQNEAQLDKSGLPSDRFFAERPEGSVSTLKIQRTQQEDSAVYLCASSLQRLAYEQYFGPGTRLTVT.

About this clone: The junction departs from germline at one end; a sequencing error may be responsible. Other DNA sequences within the sample encode an identical CDR3. This chain uses TRBV28 with TRBJ2-4; D may correspond to TRBD1 or TRBD2 (5 bases each). This CDR3 region has 13 residues. Per germline, CDR1 MDHEN and CDR2 SYDVKM. CDR3 amino acids: CASSSPGQDIQYF. In DNA, the CDR3 is TGTGCTAGCAGTTCCCCGGGGCAGGACATTCAGTACTTC.

The chain recombines TRBV14 with TRBJ1-1; TRBD1 aligns across 8 bases. This CDR3 is 16 amino acids long. The J segment lost 0 bases and the V segment lost 4 bases, leaving 7 bases of the junction unmatched. Germline CDR1 reads SGHDN; CDR2 reads FVKESK. The CDR3 DNA is TGTGCCAGCAGCCCAGGACAGGGATGGGTGAACACTGAAGCTTTCTTT. This translates into CASSPGQGWVNTEAFF.

V usage is TRBV9 and J usage is TRBJ1-3; D is uncertain. CDR1 is SGDLS and CDR2 is YYNGEE in the germline V gene. V was shortened by 0 bases and J by 0 bases, with 4 bases between the two germline ends. There are 14 residues in the CDR3. CDR3 sequence: CASSVGDSGNTIYF. CDR3 coding DNA: TGTGCCAGCAGCGTAGGTGACTCTGGAAACACCATATATTTT.

This clone turned up a few times. The chain joins TRBV2 to TRBJ2-3; D gene uncertain. Germline CDR1 and CDR2: SNHLY and FYNNEI. The length of the CDR3 is 12 residues. The CDR3 bases are TGTGGCTACAGTGCTAGCACAGATACGCAGTATTTT. This translates into CGYSASTDTQYF. The full variable domain, rest sourced from reference TRBV2 and TRBJ2-3, is EPEVTQTPSHQVTQMGQEVILRCVPISNHLYFYWYRQILGQKVEFLVSFYNNEISEKSEIFDDQFSVERPDGSNFTLKIRSTKLEDSAMYFCGYSASTDTQYFGPGTRLTVL.

This clone was observed a few times. Other nucleotide sequences in the sample specify the same CDR3. The J gene is TRBJ2-3, the V gene TRBV12-3 or TRBV12-4, with D uncertain. The V and J ends lost 6 bases and 2 bases respectively, with 3 bases between them. The CDR3 is made up of 11 amino acids. For the CDR3, the DNA is TGTGCCAGCAGCAACACAGATACGCAGTATTTT. Protein product: CASSNTDTQYF.

The genes are TRBV4-3 and TRBJ2-6; D remains ambiguous. CDR1 and CDR2 from the germline V gene are LGHNA and YSLEER. CDR3 length equals 16 residues. V lost 0 bases to trimming and J lost 1 base, with 7 bases between them. CDR3 loop: CASSQESGSGANVLTF. The CDR3 DNA is TGCGCCAGCAGCCAAGAGTCCGGATCTGGGGCCAACGTCCTGACTTTC.

The J gene is TRBJ2-7, the V gene TRBV4-3, with D possibly matching TRBD2 (5 bases). The CDR3 totals 14 residues. From germline, CDR1 is LGHNA and CDR2 YSLEER. Trimming pared 4 bases from V and 5 bases from J, leaving 15 bases between. CDR3 amino acids: CASSLSLAYHEQYF. The DNA for the CDR3 is TGCGCCAGCAGCCTTAGCCTAGCCTACCACGAGCAGTACTTC.

The V call is TRBV4-3, the J call TRBJ2-2; D gene ambiguous. With 1 base removed from V and 1 base from J, the gap between germline ends came to 13 bases. The CDR3 has 17 residues. The germline V gene has CDR1 LGHNA and CDR2 YSLEER. The DNA of the CDR3 is TGCGCCAGCAGCCAAGTTGGTAGAGGACGGAACACCGGGGAGCTGTTTTTT. Its translation: CASSQVGRGRNTGELFF.

The V call is TRBV18, the J call TRBJ1-5; 8 nucleotides agree with TRBD1. The CDR3 sequence is 12 residues long. Germline values: CDR1 KGHSH, CDR2 LQKENI. The V gene end was trimmed by 8 bases and the J gene end by 4 bases; junction bases not matched to a gene: 1. The CDR3 loop is CASQGANQPQHF. CDR3 in DNA: TGTGCCAGCCAGGGGGCAAATCAGCCCCAGCATTTT.

This chain joins TRBV4-1 and TRBJ1-2, with 9 bases matching TRBD1. The CDR3 covers 15 residues. The germline gives CDR1 MGHRA, CDR2 YSYEKL. The junction had 6 bases not matched to a gene; V was cut back by 2 bases and J by 5 bases. CDR3 nucleotide sequence: TGCGCCAGCAGCCAATCCGGGACAGGGAGGTATGGCTACACCTTC. Translation gives CASSQSGTGRYGYTF.

This chain links TRBV28 with TRBJ1-5, with unresolved D. Germline CDR1 MDHEN, CDR2 SYDVKM. The length of the CDR3 is 15 residues. V lost 4 bases to trimming and J lost 0 bases, with 10 bases between them. CDR3 DNA sequence: TGTGCCAGCAGTTGGACGGATAATAGCAATCAGCCCCAGCATTTT. Translation gives CASSWTDNSNQPQHF.

The chain links TRBV2 to TRBJ1-5, with no clear D. The CDR3 is 15 amino acids. CDR1 SNHLY and CDR2 FYNNEI come from the germline V gene. V lost 1 base to trimming and J lost 4 bases, with 11 bases between them. Here the CDR3 DNA reads TGTGCCAGCAGTGAAGAAGGTACGGGTAATCAGCCCCAGCATTTT. It is translated as CASSEEGTGNQPQHF.

This rearrangement joins TRBV3-1 (or the pseudogene TRBV3-2) to TRBJ2-7; 9 bases line up with TRBD2. The CDR3 totals 15 residues. The germline V gene encodes CDR1 LGHDT and CDR2 YNNKEL (reference sequence). After removal of 0 bases from V and 3 bases from J, the junction contained 3 bases not matched to a gene. CDR3 protein: CASSQDASGIYEQYF. The CDR3, as DNA: TGTGCCAGCAGCCAAGACGCTAGCGGGATCTACGAGCAGTACTTC.